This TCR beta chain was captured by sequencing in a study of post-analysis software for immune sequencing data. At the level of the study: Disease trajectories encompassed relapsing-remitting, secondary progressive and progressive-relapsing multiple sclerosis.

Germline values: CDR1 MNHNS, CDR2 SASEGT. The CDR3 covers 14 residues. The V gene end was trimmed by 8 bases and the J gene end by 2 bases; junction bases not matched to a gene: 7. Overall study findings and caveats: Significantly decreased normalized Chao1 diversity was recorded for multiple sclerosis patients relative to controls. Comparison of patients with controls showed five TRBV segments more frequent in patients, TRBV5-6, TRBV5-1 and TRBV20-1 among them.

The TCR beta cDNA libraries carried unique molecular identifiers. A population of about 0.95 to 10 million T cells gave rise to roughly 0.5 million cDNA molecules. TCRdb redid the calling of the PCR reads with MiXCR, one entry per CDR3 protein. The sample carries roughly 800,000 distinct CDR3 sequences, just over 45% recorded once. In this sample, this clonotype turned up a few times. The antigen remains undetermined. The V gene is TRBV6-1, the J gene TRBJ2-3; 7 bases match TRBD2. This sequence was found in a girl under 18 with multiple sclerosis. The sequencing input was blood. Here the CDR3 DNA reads TGTGCCAGCGGTGCGGGAGACCCCACAGATACGCAGTATTTT. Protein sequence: CASGAGDPTDTQYF.